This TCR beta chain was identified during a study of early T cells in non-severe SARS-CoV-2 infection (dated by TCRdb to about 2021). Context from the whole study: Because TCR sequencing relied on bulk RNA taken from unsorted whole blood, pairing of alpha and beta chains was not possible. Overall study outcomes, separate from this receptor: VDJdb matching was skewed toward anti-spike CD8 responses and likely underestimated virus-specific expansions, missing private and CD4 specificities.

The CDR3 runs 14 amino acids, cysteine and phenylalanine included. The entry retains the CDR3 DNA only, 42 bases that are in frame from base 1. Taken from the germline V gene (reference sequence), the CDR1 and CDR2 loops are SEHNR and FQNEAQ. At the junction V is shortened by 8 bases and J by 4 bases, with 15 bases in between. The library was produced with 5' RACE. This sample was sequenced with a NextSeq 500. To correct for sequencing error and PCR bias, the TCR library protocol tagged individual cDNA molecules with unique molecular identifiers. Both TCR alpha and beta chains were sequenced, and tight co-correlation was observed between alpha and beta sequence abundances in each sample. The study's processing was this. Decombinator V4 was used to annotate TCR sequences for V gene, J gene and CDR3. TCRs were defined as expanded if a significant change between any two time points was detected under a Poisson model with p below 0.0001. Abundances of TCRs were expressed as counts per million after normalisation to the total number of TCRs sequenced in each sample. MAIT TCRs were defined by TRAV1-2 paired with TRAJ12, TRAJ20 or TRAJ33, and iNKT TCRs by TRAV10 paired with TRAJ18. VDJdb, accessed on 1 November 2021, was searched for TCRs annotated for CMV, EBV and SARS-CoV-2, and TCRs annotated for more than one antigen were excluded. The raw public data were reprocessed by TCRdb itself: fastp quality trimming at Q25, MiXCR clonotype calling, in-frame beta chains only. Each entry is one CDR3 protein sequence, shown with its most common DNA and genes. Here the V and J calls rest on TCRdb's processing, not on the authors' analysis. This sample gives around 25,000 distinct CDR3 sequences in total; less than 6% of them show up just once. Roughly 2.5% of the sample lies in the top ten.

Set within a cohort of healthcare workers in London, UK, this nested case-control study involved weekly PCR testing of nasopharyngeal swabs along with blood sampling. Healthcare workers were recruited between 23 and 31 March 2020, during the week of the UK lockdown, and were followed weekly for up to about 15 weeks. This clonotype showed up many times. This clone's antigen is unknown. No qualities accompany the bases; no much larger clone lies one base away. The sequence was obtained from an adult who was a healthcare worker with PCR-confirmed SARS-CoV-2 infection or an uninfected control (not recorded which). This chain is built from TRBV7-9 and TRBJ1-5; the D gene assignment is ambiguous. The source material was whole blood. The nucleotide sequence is TGTGCCAGCGGGGAATCTTTCCAGAATCAGCCCCAGCATTTT. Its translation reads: CASGESFQNQPQHF.